What follows describes a single TCR beta chain. Antigen: not known. The data derive from a study of cytomegalovirus exposure and HLA in healthy donors. Study conclusions and caveats: The CMV antigen specificity of three CMV-associated chains was confirmed through in vitro analysis. A later analysis reportedly identified an Asian-associated ancestry cluster as carrying fewer N-insertions than the approximately 730-donor mean. The study recorded 150 to 200 TCR beta chains that were cytomegalovirus-associated.

CDR1 and CDR2 (germline): SEHNR, FQNEAQ (reference sequence). After removal of 2 bases from V and 3 bases from J, the junction contained 5 bases not matched to a gene. This CDR3 spans 18 amino acids. Primers included in the PCR were 60 Vbeta and 13 Jbeta primers. In the study's own analysis: Tens of millions of unique TCR beta chains, about 10 million of them shared, were counted by a later analysis. Sequencing was performed with immunoSEQ multiplex PCR; in TCRdb, only in-frame clones are kept and a portion is missing. Clone size and the V and J calls come from that table; the DNA yielded D and trimming. The sample has some 140,000 clones, around 80% seen once.

The specimen sequenced was PBMCs. The TCR sequence derives from a male donor in good health and CMV-seropositive. The chain links TRBV7-9 to TRBJ2-2, with 14 bases that match TRBD2. The DNA for the CDR3 is TGTGCCAGCAGCTTACCGACTAGCGGGAGGGCCGACACCGGGGAGCTGTTTTTT. Translation gives CASSLPTSGRADTGELFF.